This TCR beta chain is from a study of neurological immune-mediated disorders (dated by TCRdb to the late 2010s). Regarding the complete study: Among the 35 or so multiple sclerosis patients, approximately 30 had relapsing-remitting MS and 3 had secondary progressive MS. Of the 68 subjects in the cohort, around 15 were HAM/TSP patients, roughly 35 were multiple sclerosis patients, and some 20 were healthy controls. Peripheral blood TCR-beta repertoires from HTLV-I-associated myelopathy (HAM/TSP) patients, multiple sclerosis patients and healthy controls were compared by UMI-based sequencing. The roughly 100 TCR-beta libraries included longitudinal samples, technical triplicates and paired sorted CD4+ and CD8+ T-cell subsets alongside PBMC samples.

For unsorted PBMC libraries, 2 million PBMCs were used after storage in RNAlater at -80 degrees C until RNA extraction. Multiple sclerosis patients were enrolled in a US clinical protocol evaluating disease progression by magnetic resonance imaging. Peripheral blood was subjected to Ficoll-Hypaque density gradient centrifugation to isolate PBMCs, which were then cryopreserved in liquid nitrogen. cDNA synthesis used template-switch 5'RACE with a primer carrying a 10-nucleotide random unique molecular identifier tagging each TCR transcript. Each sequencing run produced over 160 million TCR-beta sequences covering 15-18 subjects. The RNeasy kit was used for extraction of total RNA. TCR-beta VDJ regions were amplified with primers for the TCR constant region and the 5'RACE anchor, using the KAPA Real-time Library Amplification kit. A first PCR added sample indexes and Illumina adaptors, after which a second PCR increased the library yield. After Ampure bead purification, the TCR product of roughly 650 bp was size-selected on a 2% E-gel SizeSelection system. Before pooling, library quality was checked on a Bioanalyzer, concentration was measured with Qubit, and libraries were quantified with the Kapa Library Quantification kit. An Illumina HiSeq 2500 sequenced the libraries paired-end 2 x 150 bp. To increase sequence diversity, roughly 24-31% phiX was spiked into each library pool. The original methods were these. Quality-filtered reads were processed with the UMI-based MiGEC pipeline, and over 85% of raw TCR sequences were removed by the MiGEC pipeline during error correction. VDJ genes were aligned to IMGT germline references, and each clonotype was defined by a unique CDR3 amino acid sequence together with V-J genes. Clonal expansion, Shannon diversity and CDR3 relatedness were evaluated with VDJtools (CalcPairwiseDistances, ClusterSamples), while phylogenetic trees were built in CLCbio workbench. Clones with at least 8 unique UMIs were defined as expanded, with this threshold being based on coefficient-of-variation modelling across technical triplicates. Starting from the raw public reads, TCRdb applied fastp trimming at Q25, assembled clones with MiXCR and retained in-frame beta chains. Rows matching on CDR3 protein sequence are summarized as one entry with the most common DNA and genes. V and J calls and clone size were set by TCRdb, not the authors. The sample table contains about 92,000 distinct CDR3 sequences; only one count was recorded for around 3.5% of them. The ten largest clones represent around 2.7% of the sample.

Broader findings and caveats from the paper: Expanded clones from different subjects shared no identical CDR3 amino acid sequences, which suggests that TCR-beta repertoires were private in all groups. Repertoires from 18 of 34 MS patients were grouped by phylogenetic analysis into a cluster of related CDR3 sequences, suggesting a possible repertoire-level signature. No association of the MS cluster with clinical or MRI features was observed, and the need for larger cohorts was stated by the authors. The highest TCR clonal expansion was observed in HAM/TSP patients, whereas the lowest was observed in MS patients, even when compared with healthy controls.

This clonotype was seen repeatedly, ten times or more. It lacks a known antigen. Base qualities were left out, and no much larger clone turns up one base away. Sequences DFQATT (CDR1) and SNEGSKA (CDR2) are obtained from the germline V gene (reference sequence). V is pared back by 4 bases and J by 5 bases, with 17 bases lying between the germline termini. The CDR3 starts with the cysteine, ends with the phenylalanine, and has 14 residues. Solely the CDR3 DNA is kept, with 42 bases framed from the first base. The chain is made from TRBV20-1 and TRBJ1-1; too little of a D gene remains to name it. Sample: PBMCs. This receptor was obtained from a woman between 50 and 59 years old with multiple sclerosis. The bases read TGCAGTGCTAACACTGTCTGGGATGGGACTGAAGCTTTCTTT. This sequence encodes CSANTVWDGTEAFF.